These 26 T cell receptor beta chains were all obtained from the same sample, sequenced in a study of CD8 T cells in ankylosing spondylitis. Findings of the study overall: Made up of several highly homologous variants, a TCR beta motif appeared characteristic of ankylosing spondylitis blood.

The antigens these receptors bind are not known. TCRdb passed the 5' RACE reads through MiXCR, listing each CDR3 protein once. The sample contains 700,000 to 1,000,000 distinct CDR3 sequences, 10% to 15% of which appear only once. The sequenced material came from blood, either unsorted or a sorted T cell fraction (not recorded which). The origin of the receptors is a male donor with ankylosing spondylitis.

The CDR3 sequence is CSASSDAGGPGNEQFF. CDR3 in DNA: TGCAGTGCTAGTTCCGACGCGGGAGGGCCGGGTAATGAGCAGTTCTTC. The genes are TRBV20-1 and TRBJ2-1, with 9 bases identical to TRBD2. V dropped 3 bases and J dropped 7; count of bases not matched to a gene: 13. The CDR3 is made up of 16 amino acids. Germline loops: CDR1 DFQATT, CDR2 SNEGSKA (reference sequence).

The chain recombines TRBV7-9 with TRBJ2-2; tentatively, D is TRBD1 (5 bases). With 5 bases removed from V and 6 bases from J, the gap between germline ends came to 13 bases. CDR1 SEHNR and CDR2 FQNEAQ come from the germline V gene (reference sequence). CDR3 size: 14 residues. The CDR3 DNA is TGTGCCAGCAGCAAACAGGCTAATTCCGGGGAGCTGTTTTTT. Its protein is CASSKQANSGELFF.

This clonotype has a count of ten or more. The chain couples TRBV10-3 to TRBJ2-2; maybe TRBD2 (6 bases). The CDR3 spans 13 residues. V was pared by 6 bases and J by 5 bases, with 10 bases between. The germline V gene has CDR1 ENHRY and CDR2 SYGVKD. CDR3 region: CAIRREATGELFF. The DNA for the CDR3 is TGTGCCATCAGGCGGGAAGCGACCGGGGAGCTGTTTTTT.

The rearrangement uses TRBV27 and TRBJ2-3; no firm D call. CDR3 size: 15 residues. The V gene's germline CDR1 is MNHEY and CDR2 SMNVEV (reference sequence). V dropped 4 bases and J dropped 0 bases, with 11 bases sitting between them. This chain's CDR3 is CASSSNGLSTDTQYF. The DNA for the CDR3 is TGTGCCAGCAGTTCGAACGGGCTAAGCACAGATACGCAGTATTTT.

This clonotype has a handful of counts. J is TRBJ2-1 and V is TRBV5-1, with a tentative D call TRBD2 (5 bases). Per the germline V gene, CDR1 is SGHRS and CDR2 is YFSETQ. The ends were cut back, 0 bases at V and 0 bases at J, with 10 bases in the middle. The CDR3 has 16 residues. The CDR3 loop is CASSLVAAGSYNEQFF. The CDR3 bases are TGCGCCAGCAGCTTGGTCGCGGCGGGCTCCTACAATGAGCAGTTCTTC.

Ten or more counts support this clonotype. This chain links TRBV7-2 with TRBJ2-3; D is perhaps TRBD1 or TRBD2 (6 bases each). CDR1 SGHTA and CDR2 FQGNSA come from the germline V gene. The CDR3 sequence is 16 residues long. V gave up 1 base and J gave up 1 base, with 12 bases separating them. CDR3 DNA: TGTGCCAGCAGCTTAGTAGGGGGGCCGGGCACAGATACGCAGTATTTT. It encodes CASSLVGGPGTDTQYF.

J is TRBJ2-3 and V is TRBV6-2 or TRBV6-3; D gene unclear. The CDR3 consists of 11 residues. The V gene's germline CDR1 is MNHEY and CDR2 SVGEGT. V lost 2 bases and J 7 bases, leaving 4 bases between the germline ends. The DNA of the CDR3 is TGTGCCAGCAGTTACGCTTATACGCAGTATTTT. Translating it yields CASSYAYTQYF.

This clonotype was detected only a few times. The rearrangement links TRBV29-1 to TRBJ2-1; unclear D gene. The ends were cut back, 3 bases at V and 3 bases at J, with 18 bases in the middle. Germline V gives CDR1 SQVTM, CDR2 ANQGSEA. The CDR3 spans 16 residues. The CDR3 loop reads CSVDPGPAYYYNEQFF. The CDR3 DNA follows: TGCAGCGTTGACCCCGGACCAGCGTACTACTACAATGAGCAGTTCTTC.

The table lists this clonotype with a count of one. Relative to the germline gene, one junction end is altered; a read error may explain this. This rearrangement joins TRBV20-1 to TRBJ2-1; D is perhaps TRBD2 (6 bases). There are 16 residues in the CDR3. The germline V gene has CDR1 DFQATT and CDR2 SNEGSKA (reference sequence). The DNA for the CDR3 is TGCAGTGCTAGAGATCGTCGTAGCGGCTCCTACAATGGGCAGTTCTTC. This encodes CSARDRRSGSYNGQFF.

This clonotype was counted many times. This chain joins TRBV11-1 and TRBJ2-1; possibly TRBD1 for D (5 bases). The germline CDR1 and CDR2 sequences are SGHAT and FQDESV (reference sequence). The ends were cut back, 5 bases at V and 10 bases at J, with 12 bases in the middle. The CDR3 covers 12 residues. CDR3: CASSRQFAEQFF. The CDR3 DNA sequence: TGTGCCAGCAGCCGACAGTTCGCGGAGCAGTTCTTC.

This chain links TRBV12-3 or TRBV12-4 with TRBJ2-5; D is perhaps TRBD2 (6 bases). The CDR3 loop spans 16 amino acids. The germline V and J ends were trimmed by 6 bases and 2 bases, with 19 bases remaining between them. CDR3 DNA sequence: TGTGCCAGCAGCCCCGGGGCGGGACTTGCTCAAGAGACCCAGTACTTC. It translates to CASSPGAGLAQETQYF.

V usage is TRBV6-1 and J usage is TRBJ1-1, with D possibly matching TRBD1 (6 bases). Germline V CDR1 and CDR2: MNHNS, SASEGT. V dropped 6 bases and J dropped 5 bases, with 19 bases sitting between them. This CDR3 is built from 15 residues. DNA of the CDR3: TGTGCCAGCAGCCTAACCCCCGGGGGGCAAACTGAAGCTTTCTTT. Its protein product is CASSLTPGGQTEAFF.

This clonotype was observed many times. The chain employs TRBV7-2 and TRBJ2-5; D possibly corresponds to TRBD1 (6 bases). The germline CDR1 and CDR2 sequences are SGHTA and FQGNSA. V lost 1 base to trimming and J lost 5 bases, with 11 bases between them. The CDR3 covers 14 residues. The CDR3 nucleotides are TGTGCCAGCAGCTTAGGTTCAGGGGAGGAGACCCAGTACTTC. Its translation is CASSLGSGEETQYF.

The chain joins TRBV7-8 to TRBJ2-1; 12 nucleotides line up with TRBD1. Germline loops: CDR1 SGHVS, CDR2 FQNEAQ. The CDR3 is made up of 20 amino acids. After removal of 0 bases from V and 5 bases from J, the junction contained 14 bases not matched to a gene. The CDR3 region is CASSLALPGQGARLHNEQFF. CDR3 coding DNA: TGTGCCAGCAGCTTAGCGCTTCCGGGACAGGGGGCCCGACTCCACAATGAGCAGTTCTTC.

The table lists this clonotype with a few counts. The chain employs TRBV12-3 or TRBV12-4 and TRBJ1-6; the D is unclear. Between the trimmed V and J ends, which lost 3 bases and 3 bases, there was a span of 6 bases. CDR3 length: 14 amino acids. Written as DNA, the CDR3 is TGTGCCAGCAGTTTGGATTACTATAATTCACCCCTCCACTTT. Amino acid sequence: CASSLDYYNSPLHF.

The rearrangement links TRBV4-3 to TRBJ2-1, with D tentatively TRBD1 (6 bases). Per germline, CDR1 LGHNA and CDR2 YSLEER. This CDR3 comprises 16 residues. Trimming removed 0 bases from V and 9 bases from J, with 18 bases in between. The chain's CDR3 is CASSQEVQGRSSEQFF. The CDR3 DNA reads TGCGCCAGCAGCCAAGAAGTACAGGGACGGAGCAGTGAGCAGTTCTTC.

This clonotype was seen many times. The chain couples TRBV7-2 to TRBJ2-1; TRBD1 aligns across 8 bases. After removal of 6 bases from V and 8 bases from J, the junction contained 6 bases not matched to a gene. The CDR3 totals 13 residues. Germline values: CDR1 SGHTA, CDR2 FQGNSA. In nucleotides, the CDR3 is TGTGCCAGCAGTCTCCAGGGGGCGGATGAGCAGTTCTTC. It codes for CASSLQGADEQFF.

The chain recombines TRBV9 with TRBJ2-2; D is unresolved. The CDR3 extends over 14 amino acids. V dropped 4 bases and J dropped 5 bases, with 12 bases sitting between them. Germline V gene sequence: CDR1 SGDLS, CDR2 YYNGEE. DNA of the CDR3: TGTGCCAGCAGCCTCCGACTGGGAACCGGGGAGCTGTTTTTT. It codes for CASSLRLGTGELFF.

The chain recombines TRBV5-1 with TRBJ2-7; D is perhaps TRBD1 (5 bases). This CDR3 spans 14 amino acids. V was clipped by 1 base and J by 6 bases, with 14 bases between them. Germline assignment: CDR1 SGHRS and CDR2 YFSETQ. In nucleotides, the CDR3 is TGCGCCAGCAGCTTGACAGGCCCCCAGGGCGAGCAGTACTTC. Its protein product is CASSLTGPQGEQYF.

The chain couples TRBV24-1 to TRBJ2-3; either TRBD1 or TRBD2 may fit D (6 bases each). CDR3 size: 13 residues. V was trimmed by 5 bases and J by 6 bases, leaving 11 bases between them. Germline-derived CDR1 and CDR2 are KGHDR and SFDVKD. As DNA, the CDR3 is TGTGCCACCAGTGTCCGGGGGCCGGATACGCAGTATTTT. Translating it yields CATSVRGPDTQYF.

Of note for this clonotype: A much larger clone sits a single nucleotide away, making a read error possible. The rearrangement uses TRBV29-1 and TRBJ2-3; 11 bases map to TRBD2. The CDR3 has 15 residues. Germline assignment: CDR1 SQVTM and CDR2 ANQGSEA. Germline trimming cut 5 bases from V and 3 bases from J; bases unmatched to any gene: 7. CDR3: CSVSLAGGPTDTQYF. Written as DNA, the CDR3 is TGCAGCGTTAGTTTAGCGGGGGGGCCTACAGATACGCAGTATTTT.

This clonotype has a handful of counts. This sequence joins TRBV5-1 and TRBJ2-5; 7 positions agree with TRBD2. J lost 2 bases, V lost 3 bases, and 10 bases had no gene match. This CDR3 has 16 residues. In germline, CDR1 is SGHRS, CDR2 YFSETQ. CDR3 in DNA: TGCGCCAGCAGCTCGCCGATTCTGCGGGGGCAAGAGACCCAGTACTTC. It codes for CASSSPILRGQETQYF.

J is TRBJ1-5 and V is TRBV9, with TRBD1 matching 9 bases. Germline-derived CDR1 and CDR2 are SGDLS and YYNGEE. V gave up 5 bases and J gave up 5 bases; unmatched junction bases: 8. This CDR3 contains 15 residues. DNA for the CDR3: TGTGCCAGCAGTCCTAGCGGGACAGGGTATCAGCCCCAGCATTTT. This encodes CASSPSGTGYQPQHF.

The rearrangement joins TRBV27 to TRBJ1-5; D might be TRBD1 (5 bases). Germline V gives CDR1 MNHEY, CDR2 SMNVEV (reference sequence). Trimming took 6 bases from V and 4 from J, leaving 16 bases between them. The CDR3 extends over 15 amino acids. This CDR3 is CASRTTGLGNQPQHF. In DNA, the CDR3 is TGTGCCAGCAGGACAACAGGTTTAGGGAATCAGCCCCAGCATTTT.

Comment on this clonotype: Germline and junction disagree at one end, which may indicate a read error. CDR3 sequence (DNA): TGTGCCATCAGCTCCCTCGGTTGGGCGGGTACGCAGTATTTT. Protein sequence: CAISSLGWAGTQYF. V usage is TRBV7-2 and J usage is TRBJ2-3, with D perhaps matching TRBD2 (5 bases). The CDR3 contains 14 residues. Germline V gene data show CDR1 as SGHTA and CDR2 as FQGNSA.

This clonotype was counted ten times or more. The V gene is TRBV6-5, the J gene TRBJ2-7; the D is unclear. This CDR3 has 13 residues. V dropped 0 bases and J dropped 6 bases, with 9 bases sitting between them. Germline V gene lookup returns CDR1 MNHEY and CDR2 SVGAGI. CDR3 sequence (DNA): TGTGCCAGCAGTTACTCCCTTTGGGGCGAGCAGTACTTC. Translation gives CASSYSLWGEQYF.